Below are 30 T cell receptor beta chains sequenced from a single sample in a study of OX40 agonist ivuxolimab in advanced cancers. The assay was immunoSEQ multiplex PCR, and TCRdb's table has in-frame clones only and misses some. The sample yields some 35,000 clones, about nine tenths seen once. The sequencing used CD4+ or CD8+ T cells sorted from blood, collected in a trial of the OX40 agonist ivuxolimab. These receptors were collected from an adult with an advanced solid tumor such as melanoma, head and neck, liver or kidney cancer.

This clone was seen a single time. V is TRBV6-5 and J is TRBJ2-1; D unresolved. Looked up from germline, CDR1 is MNHEY and CDR2 is SVGAGI. The CDR3 has 12 residues. Trimming cost V 8 bases and J 9 bases, with 14 bases left between them. DNA for the CDR3: TGTGCCAGCTTCCAAGCTAGAGGTGAGCAGTTCTTC. This sequence encodes CASFQARGEQFF.

V is TRBV29-1 and J is TRBJ2-7; possibly TRBD2 for D (6 bases). V was pared by 7 bases and J by 2 bases, with 15 bases between. This CDR3 comprises 13 residues. CDR1 SQVTM and CDR2 ANQGSEA come from the germline V gene. The CDR3 region is CSAHRGGPYEQYF. CDR3 DNA sequence: TGCAGCGCCCACCGGGGAGGCCCCTACGAGCAGTACTTC.

J is TRBJ1-3 and V is TRBV10-1, with unresolved D. Trimming removed 3 bases from V and 0 bases from J, with 6 bases in between. This CDR3 has 14 amino acids. Germline CDR1 WNHNN, CDR2 SYGVQD (reference sequence). CDR3 DNA: TGCGCCAGCAGTGACGACGGCTCTGGAAACACCATATATTTT. Protein: CASSDDGSGNTIYF.

The chain combines TRBV2 with TRBJ1-1; no firm D call. The CDR3 has 12 residues. V was clipped by 4 bases and J by 10 bases, with 13 bases between them. CDR1 SNHLY and CDR2 FYNNEI come from the germline V gene. CDR3 bases: TGTGCCAGCAGTGTAGGTGTAGTGGGAGCTTTCTTT. Its translation is CASSVGVVGAFF.

The rearrangement links TRBV7-2 to TRBJ2-3; D is undetermined. Looked up from germline, CDR1 is SGHTA and CDR2 is FQGNSA. V was pared by 3 bases and J by 2 bases, with 3 bases between. The CDR3 has 12 amino acids. Written as DNA, the CDR3 is TGTGCCAGCAGCTTTTCCACAGATACGCAGTATTTT. This translates into CASSFSTDTQYF.

This sequence joins TRBV7-9 and TRBJ1-1; tentatively, D is TRBD1 (6 bases). V was shortened by 1 base and J by 7 bases, with 13 bases between the two germline ends. The CDR3 covers 14 residues. Germline values: CDR1 SEHNR, CDR2 FQNEAQ (reference sequence). CDR3 residues: CASSLEGGKSEAFF. For the CDR3, the DNA is TGTGCCAGCAGCTTAGAGGGGGGAAAGAGTGAAGCTTTCTTT.

V gene TRBV11-1 combines with J gene TRBJ2-7; 11 bases match TRBD2. The CDR3 spans 15 residues. Looked up from germline, CDR1 is SGHAT and CDR2 is FQDESV (reference sequence). V trimming: 5 bases; J trimming: 6 bases; junction bases outside the gene matches: 9. CDR3 sequence (DNA): TGTGCCAGCAGCGAACTAGCGGGAGATTCGGGCGAGCAGTACTTC. Its protein product is CASSELAGDSGEQYF.

The chain carries TRBV30 and TRBJ1-5; D is unclear. The germline CDR1 and CDR2 sequences are GTSNPN and SVGIG (reference sequence). The CDR3 has 13 residues. The V and J ends lost 4 bases and 8 bases respectively, with 15 bases between them. CDR3 nucleotides: TGTGCCTGGACGGCCGCTCACCGAGAGCCCCAGCATTTT. Protein: CAWTAAHREPQHF.

The chain uses TRBV4-2 and TRBJ2-2; D is perhaps TRBD1 (5 bases). The CDR3 sequence is 17 residues long. V was trimmed by 4 bases and J by 6 bases, leaving 21 bases between them. The germline V gene encodes CDR1 LGHNA and CDR2 YNFKEQ. CDR3 bases: TGTGCCAGCAGCCTAAATTCCAGGGATCTTGGGGCCGGGGAGCTGTTTTTT. Protein product: CASSLNSRDLGAGELFF.

The J gene is TRBJ2-2, the V gene TRBV27; no definite D call. This CDR3 region has 15 residues. V was cut by 6 bases and J by 6 bases, with 17 bases left in between. Looked up from germline, CDR1 is MNHEY and CDR2 is SMNVEV (reference sequence). The CDR3 is CASSSDWRMAGELFF. CDR3 in DNA: TGTGCCAGCAGCTCAGACTGGAGAATGGCCGGGGAGCTGTTTTTT.

J is TRBJ1-2 and V is TRBV30; no reliable D call. CDR3 length: 14 residues. CDR1 is GTSNPN and CDR2 is SVGIG in the germline V gene (reference sequence). With 3 bases removed from V and 4 bases from J, the gap between germline ends came to 15 bases. In nucleotides, the CDR3 is TGTGCCTGGAGCCCTAGGGTCGAAAGCTATGGCTACACCTTC. As protein: CAWSPRVESYGYTF.

This clone was seen a single time. This chain uses TRBV30 with TRBJ1-1; no clear D. Germline V gene lookup returns CDR1 GTSNPN and CDR2 SVGIG (reference sequence). Trimming pared 4 bases from V and 6 bases from J, leaving 9 bases between. CDR3 length: 11 residues. The CDR3 sequence: CAWILNAEAFF. The CDR3 DNA reads TGTGCCTGGATCCTAAACGCTGAAGCTTTCTTT.

This clone came up a few times. The gene calls are TRBV2 and TRBJ1-2, with D unclear. Trimming shortened V by 7 bases and J by 0 bases, and 12 bases separated the two germline ends. Germline CDR1 is SNHLY and CDR2 is FYNNEI. CDR3 length: 14 residues. CDR3 sequence: CASKQWGSNYGYTF. CDR3 nucleotides: TGTGCCAGCAAGCAATGGGGATCTAACTATGGCTACACCTTC.

The rearrangement links TRBV2 to TRBJ1-5; D is uncertain. Trimming shortened V by 4 bases and J by 3 bases, and 4 bases separated the two germline ends. The CDR3 spans 12 residues. The V gene's germline CDR1 is SNHLY and CDR2 FYNNEI. The chain's CDR3 is CASSVVNQPQHF. The CDR3, as DNA: TGTGCCAGCAGTGTAGTCAATCAGCCCCAGCATTTT.

With regard to this clone: One end of the junction fails to match germline, which may point to a read error. The rearrangement uses TRBV18 and TRBJ2-5; tentative D call: TRBD2 (5 bases). The CDR3 is 14 amino acids. Germline CDR1 and CDR2: KGHSH and LQKENI. The CDR3 loop reads CASSPYGKQETQYF. The DNA for the CDR3 is TGTGCCAGTTCACCGTACGGGAAACAAGAGACCCAGTACTTC.

Details on this clone: The same CDR3 arises from other DNA sequences in this sample as well. This chain uses TRBV30 with TRBJ1-6, with D perhaps TRBD1 (5 bases). With 1 base removed from V and 3 bases from J, the gap between germline ends came to 10 bases. In germline, CDR1 is GTSNPN, CDR2 SVGIG (reference sequence). There are 15 residues in the CDR3. CDR3 in DNA: TGTGCCTGGAGTGGCAGGGCGCGCTATAATTCACCCCTCCACTTT. As protein: CAWSGRARYNSPLHF.

The table lists this clone with a count of one. The chain links TRBV7-2 to TRBJ2-5; D assignment may be TRBD1 or TRBD2 (5 bases each). Trimming pared 3 bases from V and 9 bases from J, leaving 17 bases between. The CDR3 is 14 amino acids. Germline CDR1 SGHTA, CDR2 FQGNSA. The CDR3 nucleotides are TGTGCCAGCAGCTTCACCGGGACCCTCCTGGCCCAGTACTTC. Protein: CASSFTGTLLAQYF. The complete variable domain, with remaining parts taken from reference TRBV7-2 and TRBJ2-5, reads GAGVSQSPSNKVTEKGKDVELRCDPISGHTALYWYRQSLGQGLEFLIYFQGNSAPDKSGLPSDRFSAERTGGSVSTLTIQRTQQEDSAVYLCASSFTGTLLAQYFGPGTRLLVL.

This clone has just a few counts. The V call is TRBV27, the J call TRBJ1-1; 12 bases are shared with TRBD1. The J segment lost 0 bases and the V segment lost 6 bases, leaving 8 bases of the junction unmatched. CDR3 length: 17 amino acids. Looked up from germline, CDR1 is MNHEY and CDR2 is SMNVEV (reference sequence). The CDR3 loop is CASSTKGQGAMNTEAFF. Here the CDR3 DNA reads TGTGCCAGCAGCACAAAGGGACAGGGGGCTATGAACACTGAAGCTTTCTTT.

The J gene is TRBJ2-6, the V gene TRBV5-2; the table's D call, TRBD1, has no DNA check behind it. TRBV5-2 is annotated as a pseudogene. The CDR3 is 17 residues long. The CDR3 reads CASNRNSTQSRANVLTF. The CDR3 bases are TGTGCCAGCAACAGAAACAGTACACAAAGTCGGGCCAACGTCCTGACTTTC.

About this clone itself: A read error is likely here: a far larger clone is one base away. The V call is TRBV6-1, the J call TRBJ2-7; D unclear. The CDR3 spans 15 residues. Germline V gene lookup returns CDR1 MNHNS and CDR2 SASEGT. The CDR3 DNA follows: TGTGCCAGCAGTGTTTCGTTCCATATGGCTTACGGGCAGTACTTC. Translating it yields CASSVSFHMAYGQYF.

This clone is a singleton in its sample. The J gene is TRBJ1-6, the V gene TRBV18; 10 bases align to TRBD1. V shed 4 bases, J shed 0 bases, and the junction held 6 bases outside the gene matches. Germline V gene lookup returns CDR1 KGHSH and CDR2 LQKENI. CDR3 length: 18 amino acids. The CDR3 here is CASSRQGAIASYNSPLHF. The DNA for the CDR3 is TGTGCCAGCTCACGACAGGGGGCTATCGCCTCCTATAATTCACCCCTCCACTTT.

Only one count was recorded for this clone. CDR3 bases: TGTGCCACCAGCAGAGACGGGACTAGCGAGACCCAGTACTTC. It translates to CATSRDGTSETQYF. This rearrangement joins TRBV15 to TRBJ2-5; 9 positions agree with TRBD2. Unmatched junction bases numbered 1, after V lost 0 bases and J lost 5 bases. Germline CDR1 is LNHNV and CDR2 is YYDKDF (reference sequence). The length of the CDR3 is 14 residues.

The V and J genes are TRBV29-1 and TRBJ1-4; 7 positions agree with TRBD1. Trimming cost V 4 bases and J 4 bases; bases outside gene matches: 9. Germline CDR1 is SQVTM and CDR2 is ANQGSEA. This CDR3 comprises 15 residues. CDR3 sequence reads: CSVALGGPSNEKLFF. CDR3 sequence (DNA): TGCAGCGTTGCTTTAGGGGGCCCAAGTAATGAAAAACTGTTTTTT.

This chain joins TRBV7-8 and TRBJ2-1; D possibly corresponds to TRBD1 (5 bases). V gave up 1 base and J gave up 4 bases, with 11 bases separating them. In germline, CDR1 is SGHVS, CDR2 FQNEAQ. This CDR3 spans 15 amino acids. The CDR3 spells CASSLGGATYNEQFF. DNA for the CDR3: TGTGCCAGCAGCTTAGGGGGCGCGACTTACAATGAGCAGTTCTTC.

V gene TRBV9 combines with J gene TRBJ2-5, with D unresolved. The germline CDR1 and CDR2 sequences are SGDLS and YYNGEE. This CDR3 has 12 amino acids. With 4 bases removed from V and 6 bases from J, the gap between germline ends came to 10 bases. In DNA, the CDR3 is TGTGCCAGCAGCCCCCCCCGGAAGACCCAGTACTTC. Protein sequence: CASSPPRKTQYF.

This clone was picked up one time. The V gene is TRBV19, the J gene TRBJ2-4; weak D call: TRBD1 (5 bases). The CDR3 spans 14 residues. Germline CDR1 reads LNHDA; CDR2 reads SQIVND (reference sequence). The ends were cut back, 7 bases at V and 0 bases at J, with 10 bases in the middle. CDR3 DNA sequence: TGTGCCAGTAACACAGGCCTAGCCAAAAACATTCAGTACTTC. Protein sequence: CASNTGLAKNIQYF.

The chain carries TRBV4-2 and TRBJ2-1; D possibly uses TRBD1 or TRBD2 (5 bases each). CDR1 LGHNA and CDR2 YNFKEQ come from the germline V gene. The CDR3 length is 15 residues. The V end lost 4 bases, the J end lost 1 base, and 11 bases lay between the germline ends. CDR3: CASSRAGASYNEQFF. The CDR3 DNA sequence: TGTGCCAGCAGCCGGGCCGGGGCGTCCTACAATGAGCAGTTCTTC.

The J gene is TRBJ2-2, the V gene TRBV9; 7 bases fit TRBD1. Germline V CDR1 and CDR2: SGDLS, YYNGEE. The CDR3 totals 14 residues. After removal of 3 bases from V and 7 bases from J, the junction contained 6 bases not matched to a gene. As DNA, the CDR3 is TGTGCCAGCAGCGACCCGACAGGGTTCGGGGAGCTGTTTTTT. Translated, it gives CASSDPTGFGELFF.

V gene TRBV5-1 combines with J gene TRBJ1-4, with D possibly being TRBD1 (5 bases). Trimming took 2 bases from V and 8 from J, leaving 13 bases between them. The CDR3 length is 14 residues. Germline lookup yields CDR1 SGHRS and CDR2 YFSETQ. The CDR3 DNA sequence: TGCGCCAGCAGCTTTCAGGGCTTAAGCGAAAAACTGTTTTTT. Translation: CASSFQGLSEKLFF.

The V gene is TRBV19, the J gene TRBJ1-2, with 11 bases matching TRBD1. V lost 4 bases and J lost 5; bases outside the gene matches: 9. This CDR3 region has 16 residues. CDR1 and CDR2 from the germline V gene are LNHDA and SQIVND (reference sequence). CDR3 in DNA: TGTGCCAGTAGTACCGCCTCCGGGACAGGGGGTTATGGCTACACCTTC. It codes for CASSTASGTGGYGYTF.